Shown below are 9 T cell receptor beta chains from a single sample sequenced in a study of blood T cell repertoires in COVID-19. Using immunoSEQ multiplex PCR, the repertoire was profiled, and TCRdb retains in-frame clones only, with some absent. The sample shows 150,000 or so clones, about 75% of them seen only once. Sequencing used PBMCs or T cells enriched from blood (not recorded which). All receptors come from a woman aged 45-59 years who had recovered from COVID-19.

A word on this clone: Here the CDR3 omits its conserved ending phenylalanine or tryptophan, so a read error is the likely source. The chain carries TRBV5-6 and TRBJ1-6; D uncertain. V was pared by 0 bases and J by 9 bases, with 4 bases between. This CDR3 contains 12 residues. The V gene's germline CDR1 is SGHDT and CDR2 YYEEEE. CDR3 sequence reads: CASSLGASPLHL. CDR3 nucleotides: TGTGCCAGCAGCTTGGGGGCTTCACCCCTCCACCTT.

A few counts support this clone. The chain carries TRBV19 and TRBJ1-5; 8 nucleotides match TRBD1. This CDR3 is built from 15 residues. Germline V gives CDR1 LNHDA, CDR2 SQIVND (reference sequence). Germline trimming cut 6 bases from V and 0 bases from J; bases unmatched to any gene: 4. Here the CDR3 DNA reads TGTGCCAGTAGACCGACAGGGGATAGCAATCAGCCCCAGCATTTT. Translating it yields CASRPTGDSNQPQHF.

This chain uses TRBV5-1 with TRBJ2-7, with 8 bases matching TRBD1. In germline, CDR1 is SGHRS, CDR2 YFSETQ. The CDR3 runs 14 residues. V was clipped by 6 bases and J by 3 bases; unmatched bases: 8. CDR3 in amino acids: CASTTDRVGYEQYF. In nucleotides, the CDR3 is TGCGCCAGCACCACGGACAGGGTTGGCTACGAGCAGTACTTC.

V and J are TRBV5-6 and TRBJ2-7; 7 bases align to TRBD1. CDR1 is SGHDT and CDR2 is YYEEEE in the germline V gene. CDR3 length equals 13 residues. The V and J ends lost 4 bases and 6 bases, in that order; junction bases with no gene match: 7. The CDR3 region is CASSPGQVREQYF. The CDR3 bases are TGTGCCAGCAGCCCCGGACAGGTTCGCGAGCAGTACTTC. The whole variable domain, remainder taken from reference TRBV5-6 and TRBJ2-7, is DAGVTQSPTHLIKTRGQQVTLRCSPKSGHDTVSWYQQALGQGPQFIFQYYEEEERQRGNFPDRFSGHQFPNYSSELNVNALLLGDSALYLCASSPGQVREQYFGPGTRLTVT.

This chain uses TRBV18 with TRBJ1-4, with D maybe TRBD1 (6 bases). There are 15 residues in the CDR3. The V and J ends lost 0 bases and 7 bases respectively, with 12 bases between them. Germline V gene data show CDR1 as KGHSH and CDR2 as LQKENI. CDR3 loop: CASSPPAGGGEKLFF. CDR3 in DNA: TGTGCCAGCTCACCACCGGCGGGGGGCGGTGAAAAACTGTTTTTT.

A few counts support this clone. V is TRBV29-1 and J is TRBJ2-5; no definite D call. The germline V gene encodes CDR1 SQVTM and CDR2 ANQGSEA. The CDR3 runs to 13 residues. V was cut by 1 base and J by 5 bases, with 11 bases left in between. The CDR3 DNA reads as TGCAGCGTTGAAGGGTCAGTTTCCGAGACCCAGTACTTC. This encodes CSVEGSVSETQYF.

In this sample, this clone turned up once. The chain has TRBV11-1 and TRBJ2-3, with 12 bases fitting TRBD2. The CDR3 contains 16 residues. V dropped 5 bases and J dropped 6; count of bases not matched to a gene: 9. Germline V gene data show CDR1 as SGHAT and CDR2 as FQDESV (reference sequence). The CDR3 region has the DNA TGTGCCAGCAGCCCCCGCGGGCTAGCGGGGGGGGATACGCAGTATTTT. Translating gives CASSPRGLAGGDTQYF.

The J gene is TRBJ2-5, the V gene TRBV5-1; D gene uncertain. The V and J ends lost 0 bases and 3 bases respectively, with 3 bases between them. CDR3 length: 12 residues. The germline V gene encodes CDR1 SGHRS and CDR2 YFSETQ. The CDR3 region has the DNA TGCGCCAGCAGCTTGGCCGAAGAGACCCAGTACTTC. This translates into CASSLAEETQYF.

V usage is TRBV7-9 and J usage is TRBJ1-2; perhaps TRBD1 as D (6 bases). Germline-derived CDR1 and CDR2 are SEHNR and FQNEAQ (reference sequence). The V and J ends lost 0 bases and 6 bases respectively, with 8 bases between them. There are 13 residues in the CDR3. The DNA of the CDR3 is TGTGCCAGCAGCTTAGCGGGACATCATGGCTACACCTTC. Translating it yields CASSLAGHHGYTF.